The clone carrying this T cell receptor (beta chain) was picked up a small number of times. Its antigen is unidentified. This sample stems from a study of T cell responses to AZD1222 COVID-19 vaccine. Findings and limits, study-wide: Spike-wide coverage was observed for vaccine-associated CD4 TCRs, with dominant responses at 160-218 and 743-854.

Assay used: immunoSEQ multiplex PCR; TCRdb lists only in-frame clones, some missing. The sample consists of 110,000 to 150,000 clones, 90% of them appearing once. Trimming shortened V by 4 bases and J by 0 bases, and 22 bases separated the two germline ends. CDR1 is LGHNT and CDR2 is FRNRAP in the germline V gene. The CDR3 has 19 amino acids. The TCR originated in an adult in good health. The chain links TRBV12-5 to TRBJ1-5, with D hard to call. Sample: peripheral blood, taken on day 0 of AZD1222 vaccination. CDR3 loop: CASGSPGTIGRVSNQPQHF. DNA for the CDR3: TGTGCTAGTGGTTCCCCTGGCACGATCGGACGCGTTAGCAATCAGCCCCAGCATTTT.